This TCR beta chain is drawn from a study of PD-L1 blockade in urothelial cancer. About the study: The patients' atezolizumab therapy, 1,200 mg intravenously every 3 weeks, started in about 2014.

This CDR3 spans 15 amino acids. Germline loops: CDR1 SQVTM, CDR2 ANQGSEA. Trimming cost V 5 bases and J 1 base; bases outside gene matches: 5. The data were produced by immunoSEQ multiplex PCR, yet TCRdb's version contains in-frame clones alone and is incomplete. The table lists approximately 91,000 clones, around four fifths of them singletons, with around 7.7% in the top ten. The time point here: peripheral blood 6 weeks after treatment start. This material consisted of PBMCs, taken around atezolizumab (anti-PD-L1) treatment. The chain links TRBV29-1 to TRBJ2-2, with 9 bases lining up with TRBD1. The clonotype was recovered from a man aged 65-85 years with urothelial cancer. The CDR3 region is CSVTQGAVNTGELFF. The CDR3 bases are TGCAGCGTTACACAGGGGGCGGTGAACACCGGGGAGCTGTTTTTT.